This entry concerns a single T cell receptor (beta chain). This clonotype was detected only a few times. No cognate antigen has been identified for it. Base qualities are not recorded, but no much larger clone differs from it by a single base. Library construction relied on RT-PCR. Reads for this sample came from an Illumina HiSeq 2500. TCRdb trimmed the raw reads at Q25, called clones with MiXCR and kept productive beta chains. Each entry merges the rows of one CDR3 protein and shows their most common DNA and genes. The sample records 590,000 or so distinct CDR3 sequences, around 15% of which are singletons. Jointly, the top ten make up 7.6% of the sample. The record originates from a study of response to subunit inactivated influenza vaccine (dated by TCRdb to the late 2010s). General notes on the study: Deep quantitative profiling of the T cell receptor repertoire was used in the study to follow responses to a trivalent subunit inactivated influenza vaccine. On the study overall, not on this receptor specifically: The authors suggested that each seasonal influenza vaccination may recruit only a limited number of new T cells.

The specimen was PBMCs from blood, collected 14 to 15 days before vaccination. The sequence derives from a man aged 45 to 65 who received an inactivated influenza vaccine. Donor details come from another sample of the same person, matched by shared clones.

At the DNA level, the sequence is TGTGCCAGCAGCCCCCGAGTAGAATCACCCCTCCACTTT. Its protein product is CASSPRVESPLHF. In this chain, TRBV6-1 is recombined with TRBJ1-6, with the D gene too uncertain to name. The junction carries 13 bases between V and J, which are trimmed by 6 bases and 10 bases respectively. CDR1 and CDR2, per the germline V gene, are MNHNS and SASEGT. Measured from the cysteine to the phenylalanine, the CDR3 is 13 residues long. Here the CDR3 DNA is all that survives: 39 bases in frame from base 1.